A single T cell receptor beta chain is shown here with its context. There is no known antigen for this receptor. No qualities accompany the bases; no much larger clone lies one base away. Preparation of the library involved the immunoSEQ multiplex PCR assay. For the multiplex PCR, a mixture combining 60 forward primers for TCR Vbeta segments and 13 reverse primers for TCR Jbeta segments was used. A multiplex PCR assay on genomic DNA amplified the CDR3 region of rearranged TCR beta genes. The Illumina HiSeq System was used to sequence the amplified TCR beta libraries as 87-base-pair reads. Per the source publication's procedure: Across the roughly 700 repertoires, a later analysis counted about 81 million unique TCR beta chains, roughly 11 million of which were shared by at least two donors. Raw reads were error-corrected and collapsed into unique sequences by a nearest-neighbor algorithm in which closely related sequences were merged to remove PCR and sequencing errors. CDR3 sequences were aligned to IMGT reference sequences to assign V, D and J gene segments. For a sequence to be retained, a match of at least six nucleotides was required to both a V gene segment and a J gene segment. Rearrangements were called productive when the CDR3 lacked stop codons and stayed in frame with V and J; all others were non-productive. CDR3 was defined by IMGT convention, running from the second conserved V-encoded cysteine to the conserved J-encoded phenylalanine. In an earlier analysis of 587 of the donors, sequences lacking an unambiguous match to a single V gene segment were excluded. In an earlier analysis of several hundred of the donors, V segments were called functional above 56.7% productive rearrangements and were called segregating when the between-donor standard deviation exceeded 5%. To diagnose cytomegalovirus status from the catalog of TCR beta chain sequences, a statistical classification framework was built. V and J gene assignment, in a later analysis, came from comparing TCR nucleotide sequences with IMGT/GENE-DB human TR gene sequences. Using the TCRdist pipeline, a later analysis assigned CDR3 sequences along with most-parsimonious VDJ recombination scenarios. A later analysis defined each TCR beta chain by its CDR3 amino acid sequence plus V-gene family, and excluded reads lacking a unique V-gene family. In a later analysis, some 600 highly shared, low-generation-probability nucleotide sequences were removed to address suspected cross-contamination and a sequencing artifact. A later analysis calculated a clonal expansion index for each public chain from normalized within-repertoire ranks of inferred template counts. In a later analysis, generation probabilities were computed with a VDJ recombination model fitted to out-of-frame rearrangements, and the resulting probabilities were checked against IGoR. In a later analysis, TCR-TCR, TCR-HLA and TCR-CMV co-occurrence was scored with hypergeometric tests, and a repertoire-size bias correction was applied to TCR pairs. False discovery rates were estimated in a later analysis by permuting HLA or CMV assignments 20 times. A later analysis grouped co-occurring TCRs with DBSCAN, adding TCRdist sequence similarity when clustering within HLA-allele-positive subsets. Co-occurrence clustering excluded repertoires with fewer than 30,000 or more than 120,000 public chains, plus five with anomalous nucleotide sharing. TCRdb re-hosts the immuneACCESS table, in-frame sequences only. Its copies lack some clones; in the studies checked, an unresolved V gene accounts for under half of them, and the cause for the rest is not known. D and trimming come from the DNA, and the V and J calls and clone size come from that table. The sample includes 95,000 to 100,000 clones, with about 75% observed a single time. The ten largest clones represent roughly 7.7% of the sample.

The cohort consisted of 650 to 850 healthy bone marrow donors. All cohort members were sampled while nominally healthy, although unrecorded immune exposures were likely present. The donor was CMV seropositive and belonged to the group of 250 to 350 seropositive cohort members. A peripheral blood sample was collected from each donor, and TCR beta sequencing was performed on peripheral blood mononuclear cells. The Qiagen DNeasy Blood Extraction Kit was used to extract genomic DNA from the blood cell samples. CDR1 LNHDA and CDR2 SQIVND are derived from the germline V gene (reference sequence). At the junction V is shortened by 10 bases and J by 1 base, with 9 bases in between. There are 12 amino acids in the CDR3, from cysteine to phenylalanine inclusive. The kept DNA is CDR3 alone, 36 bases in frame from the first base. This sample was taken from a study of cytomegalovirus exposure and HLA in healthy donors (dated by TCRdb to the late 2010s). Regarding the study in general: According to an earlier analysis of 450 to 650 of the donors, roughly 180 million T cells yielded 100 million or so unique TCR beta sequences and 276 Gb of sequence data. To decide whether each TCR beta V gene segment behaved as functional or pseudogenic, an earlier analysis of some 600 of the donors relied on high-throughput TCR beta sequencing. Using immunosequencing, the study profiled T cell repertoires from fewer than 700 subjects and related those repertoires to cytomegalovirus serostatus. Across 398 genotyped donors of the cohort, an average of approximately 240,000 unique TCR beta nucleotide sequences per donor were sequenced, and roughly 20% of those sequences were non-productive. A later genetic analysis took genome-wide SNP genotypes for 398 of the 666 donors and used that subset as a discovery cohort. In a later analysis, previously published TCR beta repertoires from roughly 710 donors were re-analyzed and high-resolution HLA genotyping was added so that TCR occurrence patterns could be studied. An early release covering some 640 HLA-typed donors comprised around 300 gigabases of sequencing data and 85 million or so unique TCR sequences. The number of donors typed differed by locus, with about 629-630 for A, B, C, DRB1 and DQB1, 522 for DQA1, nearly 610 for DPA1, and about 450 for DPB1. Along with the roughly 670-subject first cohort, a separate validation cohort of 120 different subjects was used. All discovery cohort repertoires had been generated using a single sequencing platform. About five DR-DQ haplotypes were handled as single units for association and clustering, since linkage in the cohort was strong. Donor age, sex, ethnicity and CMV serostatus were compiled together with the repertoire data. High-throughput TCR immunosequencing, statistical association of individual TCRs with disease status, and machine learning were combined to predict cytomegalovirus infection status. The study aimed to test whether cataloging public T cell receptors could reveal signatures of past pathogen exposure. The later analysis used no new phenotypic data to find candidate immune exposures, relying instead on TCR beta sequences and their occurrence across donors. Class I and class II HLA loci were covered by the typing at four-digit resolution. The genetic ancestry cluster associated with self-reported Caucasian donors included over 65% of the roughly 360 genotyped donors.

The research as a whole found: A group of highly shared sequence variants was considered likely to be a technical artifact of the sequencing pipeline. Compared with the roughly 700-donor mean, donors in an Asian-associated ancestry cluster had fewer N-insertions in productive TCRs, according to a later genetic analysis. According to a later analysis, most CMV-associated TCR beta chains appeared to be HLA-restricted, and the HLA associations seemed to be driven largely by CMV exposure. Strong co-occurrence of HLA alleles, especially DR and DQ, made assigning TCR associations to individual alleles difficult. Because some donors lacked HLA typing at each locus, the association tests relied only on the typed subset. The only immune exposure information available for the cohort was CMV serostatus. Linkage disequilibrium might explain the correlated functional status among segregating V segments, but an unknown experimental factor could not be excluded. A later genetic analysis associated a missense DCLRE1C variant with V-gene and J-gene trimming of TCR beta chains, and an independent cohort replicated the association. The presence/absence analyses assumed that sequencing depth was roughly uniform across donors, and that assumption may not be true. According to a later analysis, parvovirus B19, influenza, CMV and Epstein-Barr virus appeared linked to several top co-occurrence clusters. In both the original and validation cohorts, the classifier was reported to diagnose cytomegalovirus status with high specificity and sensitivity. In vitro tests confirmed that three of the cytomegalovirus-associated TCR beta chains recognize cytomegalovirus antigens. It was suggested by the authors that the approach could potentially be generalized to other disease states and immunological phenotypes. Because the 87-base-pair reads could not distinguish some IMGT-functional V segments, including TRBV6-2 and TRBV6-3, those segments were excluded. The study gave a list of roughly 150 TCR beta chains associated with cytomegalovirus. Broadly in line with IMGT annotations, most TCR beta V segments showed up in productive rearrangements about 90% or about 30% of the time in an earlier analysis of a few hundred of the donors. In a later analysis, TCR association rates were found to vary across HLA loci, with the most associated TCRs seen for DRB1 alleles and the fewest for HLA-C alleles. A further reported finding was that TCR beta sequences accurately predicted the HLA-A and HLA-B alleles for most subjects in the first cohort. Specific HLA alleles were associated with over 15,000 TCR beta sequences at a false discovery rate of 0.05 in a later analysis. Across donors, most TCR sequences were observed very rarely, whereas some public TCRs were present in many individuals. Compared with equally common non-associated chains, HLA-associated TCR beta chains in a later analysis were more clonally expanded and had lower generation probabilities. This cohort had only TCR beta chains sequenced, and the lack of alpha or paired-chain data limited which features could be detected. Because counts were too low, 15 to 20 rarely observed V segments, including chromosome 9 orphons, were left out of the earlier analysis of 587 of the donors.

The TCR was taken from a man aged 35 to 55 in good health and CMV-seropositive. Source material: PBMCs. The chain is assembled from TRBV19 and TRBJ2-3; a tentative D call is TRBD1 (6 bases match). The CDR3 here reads CATGQRTDTQYF. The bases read TGTGCCACCGGACAGCGCACAGATACGCAGTATTTT.